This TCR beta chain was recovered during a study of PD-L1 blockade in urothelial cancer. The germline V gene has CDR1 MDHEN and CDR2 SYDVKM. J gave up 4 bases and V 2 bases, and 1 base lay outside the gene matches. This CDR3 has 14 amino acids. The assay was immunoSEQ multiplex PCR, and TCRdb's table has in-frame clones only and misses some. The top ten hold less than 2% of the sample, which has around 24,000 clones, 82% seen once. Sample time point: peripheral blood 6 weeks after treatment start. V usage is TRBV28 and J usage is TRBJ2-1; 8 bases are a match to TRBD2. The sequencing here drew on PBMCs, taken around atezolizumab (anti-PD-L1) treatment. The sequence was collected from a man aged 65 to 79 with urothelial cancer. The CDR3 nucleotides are TGTGCCAGCAGTTTAACTAGCGGATACAATGAGCAGTTCTTC. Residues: CASSLTSGYNEQFF.